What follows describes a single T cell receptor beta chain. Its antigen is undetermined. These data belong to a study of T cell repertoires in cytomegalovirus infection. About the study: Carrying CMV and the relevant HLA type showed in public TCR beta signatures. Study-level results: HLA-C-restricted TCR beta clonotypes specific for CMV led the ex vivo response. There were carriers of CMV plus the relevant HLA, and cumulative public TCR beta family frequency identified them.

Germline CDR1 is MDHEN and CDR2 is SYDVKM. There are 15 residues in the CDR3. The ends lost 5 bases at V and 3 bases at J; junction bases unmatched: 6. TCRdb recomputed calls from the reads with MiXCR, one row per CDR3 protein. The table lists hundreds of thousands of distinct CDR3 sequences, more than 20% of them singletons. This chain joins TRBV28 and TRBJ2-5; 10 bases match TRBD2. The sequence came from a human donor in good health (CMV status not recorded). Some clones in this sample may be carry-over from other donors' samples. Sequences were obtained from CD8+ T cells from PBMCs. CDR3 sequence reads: CASSALSGGEETQYF. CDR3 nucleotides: TGTGCCAGCAGTGCCCTAAGCGGGGGGGAAGAGACCCAGTACTTC.